One sample yielded the 21 T cell receptor beta chains listed below, sequenced in a study of ipilimumab plus nivolumab after autologous stem cell transplantation. Profiled with immunoSEQ multiplex PCR; TCRdb holds only in-frame clones, not every one. The data hold under 20,000 clones, with approximately 80% observed a single time. The sequencing here drew on PBMCs, taken in a trial of ipilimumab plus nivolumab as post-transplant consolidation. These receptors were collected from a male donor with diffuse large B-cell lymphoma.

The rearrangement joins TRBV18 to TRBJ2-1; 12 nucleotides line up with TRBD1. J was trimmed by 7 bases and V by 7 bases; bases with no gene match: 8. CDR3 length equals 15 residues. From germline, CDR1 is KGHSH and CDR2 LQKENI. In DNA, the CDR3 is TGTGCCAGCTTTCGGGACAGGGGGCGCTTGAATGAGCAGTTCTTC. It specifies CASFRDRGRLNEQFF.

This sequence joins TRBV9 and TRBJ1-2, with 7 bases aligning to TRBD1. From germline, CDR1 is SGDLS and CDR2 YYNGEE. The junction had 7 bases not matched to a gene; V was cut back by 0 bases and J by 5 bases. The CDR3 is 15 amino acids. The CDR3 region is CASSVGWTGGYGYTF. CDR3 bases: TGTGCCAGCAGCGTAGGGTGGACAGGAGGGTATGGCTACACCTTC.

J is TRBJ1-1 and V is TRBV5-6; a weak D match, TRBD1 (6 bases). CDR1 SGHDT and CDR2 YYEEEE come from the germline V gene. V lost 0 bases and J 6 bases, leaving 9 bases between the germline ends. The CDR3 contains 13 residues. CDR3: CASSLARGAEAFF. For the CDR3, the DNA is TGTGCCAGCAGCTTGGCCAGGGGTGCTGAAGCTTTCTTT.

The rearrangement links TRBV19 to TRBJ1-4; TRBD1 is a possible D gene (5 bases). Deletions cut 5 bases from V and 6 bases from J, with 13 bases between. CDR3 length: 14 amino acids. Per germline, CDR1 LNHDA and CDR2 SQIVND (reference sequence). CDR3 loop: CASSEGREDEKLFF. The CDR3 bases are TGTGCCAGTAGTGAGGGACGAGAAGATGAAAAACTGTTTTTT.

The chain employs TRBV5-1 and TRBJ2-1; TRBD1 matches at 7 bases. Unmatched junction bases numbered 19, after V lost 4 bases and J lost 0 bases. Germline CDR1 reads SGHRS; CDR2 reads YFSETQ. The CDR3 has 20 residues. CDR3 nucleotides: TGCGCCAGCAGCCGGTGGGGACCTCCGGGACAGCTTTTCTCCTACAATGAGCAGTTCTTC. This gives the protein CASSRWGPPGQLFSYNEQFF.

V usage is TRBV27 and J usage is TRBJ2-7; a weak D match, TRBD2 (6 bases). Germline assignment: CDR1 MNHEY and CDR2 SMNVEV (reference sequence). The CDR3 sequence is 14 residues long. V gave up 8 bases and J gave up 6 bases, with 20 bases separating them. CDR3 in DNA: TGTGCCAGCCCACGCGCGGGAACGGAACTCGAGCAGTACTTC. It codes for CASPRAGTELEQYF.

This clone was seen only once. This sequence joins TRBV7-6 and TRBJ1-2; TRBD1 might be the D (6 bases). The CDR3 length is 14 residues. Germline values: CDR1 SGHVS, CDR2 FNYEAQ. V was trimmed by 5 bases and J by 7 bases, leaving 17 bases between them. The CDR3 DNA reads TGTGCCAGCAGCCCCAGGGGAGGGTTGAGTGGCTACACCTTC. Translation gives CASSPRGGLSGYTF. Complete variable domain (other parts from reference TRBV7-6 and TRBJ1-2): GAGVSQSPRYKVTKRGQDVALRCDPISGHVSLYWYRQALGQGPEFLTYFNYEAQQDKSGLPNDRFSAERPEGSISTLTIQRTEQRDSAMYRCASSPRGGLSGYTFGSGTRLTVV.

CDR3 loop: CASSLGGGRAENEQFF. The CDR3 DNA follows: TGTGCCAGCAGCTTAGGAGGCGGGAGGGCCGAAAATGAGCAGTTCTTC. The chain employs TRBV7-9 and TRBJ2-1; the match to TRBD2 covers 9 bases. CDR3 length equals 16 residues. In germline, CDR1 is SEHNR, CDR2 FQNEAQ (reference sequence). The junction had 8 bases not matched to a gene; V was cut back by 1 base and J by 7 bases.

The gene calls are TRBV21-1 and TRBJ2-7. TRBV21-1 represents a pseudogene. This CDR3 is 14 amino acids long. CDR3 nucleotides: TGTGCCAGCAGCACTCCTCACCGGGCCGGCGAGCAGTACTTC. Translation: CASSTPHRAGEQYF.

V and J are TRBV9 and TRBJ2-3; 11 nucleotides agree with TRBD2. Germline V gives CDR1 SGDLS, CDR2 YYNGEE. V lost 4 bases and J lost 2; bases outside the gene matches: 9. The CDR3 is 17 residues long. This chain's CDR3 is CASSLGLAGGYTDTQYF. The CDR3, as DNA: TGTGCCAGCAGCCTCGGGCTAGCGGGGGGCTACACAGATACGCAGTATTTT.

V usage is TRBV30 and J usage is TRBJ1-6; 8 bases are shared with TRBD1. The V gene's germline CDR1 is GTSNPN and CDR2 SVGIG (reference sequence). Trimming at V came to 5 bases and at J to 7 bases, leaving 13 bases not matched to a gene. The length of the CDR3 is 16 residues. CDR3 sequence reads: CAWCLQGASLNSPLHF. DNA of the CDR3: TGTGCCTGGTGCTTGCAGGGGGCGAGCTTGAATTCACCCCTCCACTTT. Filled out from reference TRBV30 and TRBJ1-6, the complete variable domain reads SQTIHQWPATLVQPVGSPLSLECTVEGTSNPNLYWYRQAAGRGLQLLFYSVGIGQISSEVPQNLSASRPQDRQFILSSKKLLLSDSGFYLCAWCLQGASLNSPLHFGNGTRLTVT.

The chain carries TRBV11-3 and TRBJ1-1; the D gene is possibly TRBD1 (5 bases). CDR1 and CDR2 (germline): SGHNT, YENEEA. Trimming left V 2 bases short and J 1 base short, with 11 bases between. The CDR3 is made up of 15 amino acids. As DNA, the CDR3 is TGTGCCAGCAGCTTACGGGCAGGGAGGAACACTGAAGCTTTCTTT. Translated: CASSLRAGRNTEAFF.

This chain uses TRBV6-5 with TRBJ1-1; D is ambiguous. This CDR3 has 15 amino acids. Germline V lookup: CDR1 MNHEY, CDR2 SVGAGI. V gave up 6 bases and J gave up 2 bases, with 16 bases separating them. The DNA of the CDR3 is TGTGCCAGCAGGAGATCTCATATGCAAAACACTGAAGCTTTCTTT. Translated, it gives CASRRSHMQNTEAFF.

The chain joins TRBV5-4 to TRBJ1-2, with 11 bases identical to TRBD1. CDR3 length: 14 residues. CDR1 is SGHNT, CDR2 YYREEE, per germline (reference sequence). V lost 4 bases to trimming and J lost 3 bases; unmatched junction nucleotides: 2. CDR3 nucleotides: TGTGCCAGCAGCGGGACAGGGGGAGACTATGGCTACACCTTC. It is translated as CASSGTGGDYGYTF.

The rearrangement uses TRBV5-1 and TRBJ2-5; 7 nucleotides match TRBD1. The V segment lost 2 bases and the J segment 1 base; nucleotides outside the gene matches: 11. The germline gives CDR1 SGHRS, CDR2 YFSETQ. The length of the CDR3 is 17 residues. Here the CDR3 DNA reads TGCGCCAGCAGCTTAACCGAGGCAGGGGGTAGCCAAGAGACCCAGTACTTC. It translates to CASSLTEAGGSQETQYF.

The genes are TRBV7-9 and TRBJ1-1, with D tentatively TRBD1 (6 bases). The CDR3 covers 14 residues. Trimming shortened V by 5 bases and J by 0 bases, and 10 bases separated the two germline ends. Germline CDR1 SEHNR, CDR2 FQNEAQ (reference sequence). CDR3 in DNA: TGTGCCAGCAGCCAAGACAGGCTGAACACTGAAGCTTTCTTT. Protein sequence: CASSQDRLNTEAFF.

V gene TRBV10-3 combines with J gene TRBJ1-4; 7 bases align to TRBD1. Germline V CDR1 and CDR2: ENHRY, SYGVKD. Trimming cost V 5 bases and J 5 bases; bases outside gene matches: 8. The CDR3 length is 15 residues. CDR3 residues: CAISPQTGSNEKLFF. CDR3 in DNA: TGTGCCATCAGTCCACAGACAGGGTCAAATGAAAAACTGTTTTTT.

This rearrangement joins TRBV29-1 to TRBJ2-1; 15 nucleotides match TRBD2. Trimming at V came to 6 bases and at J to 7 bases, leaving 7 bases not matched to a gene. Germline V gene lookup returns CDR1 SQVTM and CDR2 ANQGSEA. The CDR3 covers 15 residues. DNA for the CDR3: TGCAGCGTCCGGACTAGCGGGAGGGCCCCAAATGAGCAGTTCTTC. Translated, it gives CSVRTSGRAPNEQFF.

The rearrangement links TRBV2 to TRBJ2-3; TRBD2 aligns across 9 bases. J lost 4 bases, V lost 8 bases, and 10 bases had no gene match. CDR1 is SNHLY and CDR2 is FYNNEI in the germline V gene. CDR3 size: 15 residues. The DNA of the CDR3 is TGTGCCAGCGGACTTAGCGGGAGTAAGGCAGATACGCAGTATTTT. Its protein is CASGLSGSKADTQYF.

This chain connects TRBV30 to TRBJ1-1, with TRBD1 matching over 7 bases. The V segment lost 2 bases and the J segment 4 bases; nucleotides outside the gene matches: 10. Germline V lookup: CDR1 GTSNPN, CDR2 SVGIG (reference sequence). The CDR3 sequence is 15 residues long. CDR3 nucleotide sequence: TGTGCCTGGAGTCCGAACAGGGGATGGATCACTGAAGCTTTCTTT. Translating gives CAWSPNRGWITEAFF.

The rearrangement uses TRBV28 and TRBJ2-7; TRBD1 might be the D (6 bases). Germline V lookup: CDR1 MDHEN, CDR2 SYDVKM. Trimming removed 5 bases at V and 3 bases at J, with 14 bases between. This CDR3 has 14 residues. Here the CDR3 DNA reads TGTGCCAGCAGTCTTACCGGGACATTCTACGAGCAGTACTTC. It encodes CASSLTGTFYEQYF.